What follows are 6 T cell receptor beta chains derived from one specimen sequenced in a study of blood T cells in healthy people across ages. A J-beta primer mix and a sample-barcoded 5' primer were used in a second PCR of roughly 6 to 11 cycles. TCRdb re-called the 5' RACE reads through MiXCR, storing one row per CDR3 protein. The table shows about 1.8 million distinct CDR3 sequences, with around 48% occurring only once. The sample comprised blood. These receptors came from a woman in her 40s in good health.

The chain uses TRBV9 and TRBJ2-1, with TRBD2 matching 9 bases. The CDR3 sequence is 14 residues long. Germline V CDR1 and CDR2: SGDLS, YYNGEE. The ends lost 0 bases at V and 6 bases at J; junction bases unmatched: 1. The CDR3 DNA follows: TGTGCCAGCAGCGTAGGGACTAGCGCCAATGAGCAGTTCTTC. Amino acid sequence: CASSVGTSANEQFF.

The chain employs TRBV3-1 and TRBJ2-1; 8 nucleotides match TRBD2. With the DNA end fitting TRBJ2-7 better, the J assignment may be wrong. Germline CDR1 LGHDT, CDR2 YNNKEL (reference sequence). This CDR3 is 18 amino acids long. The CDR3: CASSPPGGGRSSYNEQYF. In DNA form, the CDR3 reads TGTGCCAGCAGCCCCCCGGGCGGGGGGAGAAGCTCCTACAATGAGCAGTACTTC.

The J gene is TRBJ2-7, the V gene TRBV18; D may be TRBD1 (6 bases). The CDR3 is 14 residues long. CDR1 KGHSH and CDR2 LQKENI come from the germline V gene. Trimming removed 5 bases from V and 0 bases from J, with 11 bases in between. CDR3 residues: CASSMADSSYEQYF. The CDR3, as DNA: TGTGCCAGCTCAATGGCGGACAGCTCCTACGAGCAGTACTTC.

The chain uses TRBV6-6 and TRBJ2-1; TRBD2 matches 7 bases. Losses at the gene ends were 5 bases for V and 6 bases for J; bases not matched to a gene: 10. Germline V gene sequence: CDR1 MNHNY, CDR2 SVGAGI (reference sequence). The CDR3 covers 15 residues. CDR3 in DNA: TGTGCCAGCAGTGGCCCCGGCGGGGGACTCAATGAGCAGTTCTTC. This encodes CASSGPGGGLNEQFF.

J is TRBJ2-3 and V is TRBV24-1; a possible D gene is TRBD2 (6 bases). Looked up from germline, CDR1 is KGHDR and CDR2 is SFDVKD. This CDR3 is built from 14 residues. The V and J ends lost 5 bases and 1 base respectively, with 9 bases between them. The CDR3 region is CATSVGGGTDTQYF. In DNA, the CDR3 is TGTGCCACCAGTGTCGGCGGGGGCACAGATACGCAGTATTTT.

Details on this clonotype: One end of the junction is discordant with germline, which a read error may explain. The gene calls are TRBV24-1 and TRBJ2-5, with D possibly being TRBD2 (5 bases). This CDR3 has 17 residues. Germline CDR1 reads KGHDR; CDR2 reads SFDVKD. The CDR3 nucleotides read TGTGTCACCAGTGACACCACCGCCGGGGTACGGCAAGAGACCCAGTACTTC. It is translated as CVTSDTTAGVRQETQYF.